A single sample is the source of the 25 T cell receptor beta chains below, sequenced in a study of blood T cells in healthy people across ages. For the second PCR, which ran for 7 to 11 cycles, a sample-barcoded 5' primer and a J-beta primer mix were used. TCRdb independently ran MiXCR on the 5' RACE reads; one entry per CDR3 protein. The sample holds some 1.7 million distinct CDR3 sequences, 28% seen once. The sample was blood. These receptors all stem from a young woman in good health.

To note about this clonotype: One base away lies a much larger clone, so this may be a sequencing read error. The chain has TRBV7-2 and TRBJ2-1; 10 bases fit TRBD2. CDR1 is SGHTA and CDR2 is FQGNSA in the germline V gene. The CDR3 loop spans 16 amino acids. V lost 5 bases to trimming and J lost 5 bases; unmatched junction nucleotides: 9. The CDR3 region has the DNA TGTGCCAGCAGCAGCCCGGGACTAGCGTGCGACAATGAGCAGTTCTTC. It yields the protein CASSSPGLACDNEQFF. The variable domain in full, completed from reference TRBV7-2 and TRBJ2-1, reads GAGVSQSPSNKVTEKGKDVELRCDPISGHTALYWYRQSLGQGLEFLIYFQGNSAPDKSGLPSDRFSAERTGGSVSTLTIQRTQQEDSAVYLCASSSPGLACDNEQFFGPGTRLTVL.

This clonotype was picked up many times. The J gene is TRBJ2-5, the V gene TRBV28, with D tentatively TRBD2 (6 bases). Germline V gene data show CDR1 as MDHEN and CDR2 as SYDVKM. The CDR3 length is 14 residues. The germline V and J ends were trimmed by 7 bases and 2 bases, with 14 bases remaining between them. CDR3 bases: TGTGCCAGCAATTCCCTAGCGACACAAGAGACCCAGTACTTC. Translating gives CASNSLATQETQYF.

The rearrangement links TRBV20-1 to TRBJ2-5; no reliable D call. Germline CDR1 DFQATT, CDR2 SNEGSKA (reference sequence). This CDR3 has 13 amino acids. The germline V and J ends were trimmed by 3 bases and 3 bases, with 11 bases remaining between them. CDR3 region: CSASFDGEETQYF. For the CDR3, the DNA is TGCAGTGCTAGTTTCGACGGAGAAGAGACCCAGTACTTC.

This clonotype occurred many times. As DNA, the CDR3 is TGTGCCAGCAGCTCGACAACCCAAGAGACCCAGTACTTC. Translating it yields CASSSTTQETQYF. This chain uses TRBV7-3 with TRBJ2-5; no clear D gene. Deletions cut 4 bases from V and 1 base from J, with 7 bases between. CDR1 is SGHTA, CDR2 FQGTGA, per germline. This CDR3 has 13 amino acids.

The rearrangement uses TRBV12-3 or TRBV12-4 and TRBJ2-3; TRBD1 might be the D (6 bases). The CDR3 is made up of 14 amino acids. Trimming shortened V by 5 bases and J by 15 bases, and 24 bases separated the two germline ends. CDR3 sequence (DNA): TGTGCCAGCAGTAACAGGGTGAGGGCAGATACGGAATATTTT. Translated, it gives CASSNRVRADTEYF.

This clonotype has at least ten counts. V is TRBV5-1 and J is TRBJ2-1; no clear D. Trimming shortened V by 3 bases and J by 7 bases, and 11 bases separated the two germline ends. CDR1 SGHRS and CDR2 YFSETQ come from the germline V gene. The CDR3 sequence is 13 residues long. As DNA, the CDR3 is TGCGCCAGCAGCTCGGTCGTGGGAAATGAGCAGTTCTTC. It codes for CASSSVVGNEQFF.

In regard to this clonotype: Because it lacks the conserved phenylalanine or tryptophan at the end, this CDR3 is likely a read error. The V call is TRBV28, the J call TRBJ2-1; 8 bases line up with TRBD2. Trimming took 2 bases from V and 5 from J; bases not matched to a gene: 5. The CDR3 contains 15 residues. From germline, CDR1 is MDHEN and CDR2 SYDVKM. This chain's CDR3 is CASSLGLAGNNEQFL. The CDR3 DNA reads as TGTGCCAGCAGTTTAGGGCTAGCGGGTAACAATGAGCAGTTCTTA.

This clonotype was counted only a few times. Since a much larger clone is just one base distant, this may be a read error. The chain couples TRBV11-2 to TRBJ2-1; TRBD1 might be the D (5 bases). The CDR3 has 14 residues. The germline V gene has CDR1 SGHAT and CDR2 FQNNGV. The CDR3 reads CAGSRQSSYNEQFF. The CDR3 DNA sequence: TGTGCCGGCAGCCGACAGAGCTCCTACAATGAGCAGTTCTTC.

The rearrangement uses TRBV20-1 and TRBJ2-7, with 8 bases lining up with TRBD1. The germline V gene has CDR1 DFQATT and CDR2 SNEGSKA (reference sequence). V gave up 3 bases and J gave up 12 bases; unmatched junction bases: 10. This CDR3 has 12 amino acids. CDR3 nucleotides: TGCAGTGCTAGTCAACCCGGACAGGGAACGTACTTC. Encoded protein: CSASQPGQGTYF.

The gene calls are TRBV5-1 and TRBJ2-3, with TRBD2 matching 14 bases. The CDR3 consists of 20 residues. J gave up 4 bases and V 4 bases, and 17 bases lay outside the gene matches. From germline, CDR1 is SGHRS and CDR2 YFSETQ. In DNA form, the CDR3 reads TGCGCCAGCAGCCGCCTAGGGTCGGGACTAGCGGGAGAGTCTGCAGATACGCAGTATTTT. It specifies CASSRLGSGLAGESADTQYF.

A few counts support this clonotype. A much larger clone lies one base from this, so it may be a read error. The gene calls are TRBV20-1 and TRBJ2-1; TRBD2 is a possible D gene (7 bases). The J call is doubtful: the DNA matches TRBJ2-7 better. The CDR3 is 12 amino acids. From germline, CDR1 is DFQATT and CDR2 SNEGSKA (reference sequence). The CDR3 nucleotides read TGCAGCGGTTGGGGGGGCTACAATGAGCAGTACTTC. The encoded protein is CSGWGGYNEQYF.

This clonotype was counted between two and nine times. CDR3 amino acids: CASRQKAGEETQYF. The CDR3 DNA follows: TGTGCCAGTAGGCAGAAAGCGGGAGAAGAGACCCAGTACTTC. The chain combines TRBV19 with TRBJ2-5; TRBD2 matches at 8 bases. V lost 6 bases and J lost 3; bases outside the gene matches: 6. Germline V gene data show CDR1 as LNHDA and CDR2 as SQIVND (reference sequence). The CDR3 loop spans 14 amino acids.

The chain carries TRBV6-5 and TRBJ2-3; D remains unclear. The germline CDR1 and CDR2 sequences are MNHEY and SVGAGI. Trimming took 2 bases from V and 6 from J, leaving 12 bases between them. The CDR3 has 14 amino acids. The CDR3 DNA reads TGTGCCAGCAGTTACGGGTCCTCGTGGGATACGCAGTATTTT. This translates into CASSYGSSWDTQYF.

CDR3 sequence: CASSPRTSGSSGELFF. Here the CDR3 DNA reads TGTGCCAGCAGTCCCAGGACTAGCGGGAGCTCCGGGGAGCTGTTTTTT. The rearrangement joins TRBV12-3 or TRBV12-4 to TRBJ2-2, with 13 bases identical to TRBD2. The CDR3 runs 16 residues. V trimming: 5 bases; J trimming: 6 bases; junction bases outside the gene matches: 6.

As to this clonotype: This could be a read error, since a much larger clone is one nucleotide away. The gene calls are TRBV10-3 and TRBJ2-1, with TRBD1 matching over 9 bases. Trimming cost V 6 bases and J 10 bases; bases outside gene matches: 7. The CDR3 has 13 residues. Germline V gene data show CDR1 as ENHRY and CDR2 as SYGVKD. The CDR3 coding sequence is TGTGCCATCAGGGGACAGGGAACCTACGAGCAGTTCTTC. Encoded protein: CAIRGQGTYEQFF.

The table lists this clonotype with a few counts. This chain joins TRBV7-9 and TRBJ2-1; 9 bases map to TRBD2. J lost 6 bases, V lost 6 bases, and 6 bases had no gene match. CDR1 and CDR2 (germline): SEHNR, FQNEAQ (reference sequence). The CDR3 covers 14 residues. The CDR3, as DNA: TGTGCCAGCAGAGCCGGGACTAGCATCAATGAGCAGTTCTTC. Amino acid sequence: CASRAGTSINEQFF.

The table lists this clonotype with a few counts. For the CDR3, the DNA is TGCGCCAGCAGCTTGGGGGCCCTTAATGAAAAACTGTTTTTT. It yields the protein CASSLGALNEKLFF. This chain joins TRBV5-1 and TRBJ1-4; D is uncertain. CDR3 length: 14 amino acids. V dropped 0 bases and J dropped 4 bases, with 7 bases sitting between them. The germline gives CDR1 SGHRS, CDR2 YFSETQ. The entire variable domain, with the rest obtained from reference TRBV5-1 and TRBJ1-4, is as follows: KAGVTQTPRYLIKTRGQQVTLSCSPISGHRSVSWYQQTPGQGLQFLFEYFSETQRNKGNFPGRFSGRQFSNSRSEMNVSTLELGDSALYLCASSLGALNEKLFFGSGTQLSVL.

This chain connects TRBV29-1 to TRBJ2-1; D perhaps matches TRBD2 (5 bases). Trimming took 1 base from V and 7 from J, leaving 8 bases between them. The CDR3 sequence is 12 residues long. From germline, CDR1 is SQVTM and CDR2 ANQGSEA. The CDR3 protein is CSVEVSANEQFF. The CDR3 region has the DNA TGCAGCGTTGAAGTTAGCGCGAATGAGCAGTTCTTC.

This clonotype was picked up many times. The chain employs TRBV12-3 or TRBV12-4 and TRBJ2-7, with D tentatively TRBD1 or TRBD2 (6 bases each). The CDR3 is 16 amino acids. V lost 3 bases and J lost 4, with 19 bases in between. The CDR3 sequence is CASSFRRGVVIYEQYF. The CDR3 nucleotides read TGTGCCAGCAGTTTCAGAAGGGGGGTAGTTATTTACGAGCAGTACTTC.

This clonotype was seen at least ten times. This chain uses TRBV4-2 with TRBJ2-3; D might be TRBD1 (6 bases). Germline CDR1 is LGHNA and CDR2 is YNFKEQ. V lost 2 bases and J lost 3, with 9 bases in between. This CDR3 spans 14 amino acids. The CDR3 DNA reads TGTGCCAGCAGCCAAAACAGGGATACAGATACGCAGTATTTT. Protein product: CASSQNRDTDTQYF.

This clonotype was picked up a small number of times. CDR3 protein: CASARPLGANVLTF. CDR3 in DNA: TGTGCCAGCGCGCGGCCCCTTGGGGCCAACGTCCTGACTTTC. V and J are TRBV2 and TRBJ2-6; D ambiguous. The germline V and J ends were trimmed by 8 bases and 3 bases, with 11 bases remaining between them. Germline CDR1 is SNHLY and CDR2 is FYNNEI. CDR3 length: 14 residues.

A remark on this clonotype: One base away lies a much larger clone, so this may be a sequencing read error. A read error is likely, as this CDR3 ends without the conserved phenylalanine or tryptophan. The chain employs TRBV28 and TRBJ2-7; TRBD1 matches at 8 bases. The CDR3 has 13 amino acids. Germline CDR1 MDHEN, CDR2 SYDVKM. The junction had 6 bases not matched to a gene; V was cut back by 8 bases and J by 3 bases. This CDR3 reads CASYGQGGYEQYL. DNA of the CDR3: TGTGCCAGCTATGGACAGGGAGGCTACGAGCAGTACCTC.

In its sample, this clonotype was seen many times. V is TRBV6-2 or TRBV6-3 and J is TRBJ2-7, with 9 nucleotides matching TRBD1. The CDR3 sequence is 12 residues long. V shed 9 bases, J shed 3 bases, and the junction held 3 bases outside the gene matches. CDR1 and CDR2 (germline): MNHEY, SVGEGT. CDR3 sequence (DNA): TGTGCCAGTGAGACAGGGGGCTACGAGCAGTACTTC. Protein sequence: CASETGGYEQYF.

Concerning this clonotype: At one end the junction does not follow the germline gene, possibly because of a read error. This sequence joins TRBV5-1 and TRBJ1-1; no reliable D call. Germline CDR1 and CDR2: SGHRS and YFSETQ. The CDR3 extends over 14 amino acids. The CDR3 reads CASSLGSVDTEAFF. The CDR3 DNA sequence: TGCGCCAGCAGTTTGGGTAGTGTGGACACTGAAGCTTTCTTT.

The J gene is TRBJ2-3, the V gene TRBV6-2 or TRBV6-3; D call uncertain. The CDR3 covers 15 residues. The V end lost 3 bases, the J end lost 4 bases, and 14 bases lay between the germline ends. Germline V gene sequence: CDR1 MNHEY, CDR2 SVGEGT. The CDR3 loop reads CASSYLGARADTQYF. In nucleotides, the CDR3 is TGTGCCAGCAGTTATCTCGGAGCCCGGGCAGATACGCAGTATTTT.